This T cell receptor (beta chain) emerged from a study of glioma-infiltrating T cells after dendritic cell vaccination. Sequenced by immunoSEQ multiplex PCR; TCRdb stores in-frame clones only, minus some. The sample contains around 60,000 clones, roughly 84% of which appear only once. CDR1 is GTSNPN, CDR2 SVGIG, per germline (reference sequence). Germline trimming cut 3 bases from V and 13 bases from J; bases unmatched to any gene: 5. This CDR3 spans 11 amino acids. Time point: after dendritic cell vaccination, including at tumor progression/relapse. The TCR originated in a human donor with glioblastoma. The source material was blood, sampled after dendritic cell vaccination. This chain uses TRBV30 with TRBJ2-5; 10 positions match TRBD1. The CDR3 DNA is TGTGCCTGGAGCCAGGGGGACAGGGGGTACTTC. Translating it yields CAWSQGDRGYF.